Sequencing of this T cell receptor beta chain was carried out in a study of T-cell reconstitution after alpha-beta-depleted transplantation in children. Study-wide results and limits: T cells produced anew were the main source of T-cell counts and diversity one year after transplant. Elevated TCRbeta diversity at day 60 was traced, in some patients, to surviving recipient T cells and thymic progenitors. There were reportedly several hundred expanded graft clones from which alpha-beta T cells came about two months after transplant.

Unique molecular identifiers were built into the TCRbeta library. TCRdb re-called the PCR reads with MiXCR, one entry per CDR3 protein. This table has hundreds of thousands of distinct CDR3 sequences, over 10% appearing once. Germline V lookup: CDR1 MNHEY, CDR2 SVGEGT. This CDR3 spans 16 amino acids. The J segment lost 3 bases and the V segment lost 7 bases, leaving 12 bases of the junction unmatched. This clonotype occurred a few times. Antigen specificity is unknown. This TCR came from a male patient younger than 18 who had a stem cell transplant for acute myeloid leukemia, so the T cells may come from the graft donor. The rearrangement joins TRBV6-2 or TRBV6-3 to TRBJ2-3; the match to TRBD2 covers 8 bases. Here the sequenced sample was PBMCs, mostly from graft donor cells, taken 360 days after TCRalphabeta/CD19-depleted stem cell transplant. This CDR3 is CASTTFPAGDTDTQYF. The DNA of the CDR3 is TGTGCCAGCACCACCTTTCCAGCGGGAGATACAGATACGCAGTATTTT.